This TCR beta chain appears in the sequencing data of a study of blood T cell repertoires in COVID-19. Assay: immunoSEQ multiplex PCR; the TCRdb copy retains only in-frame clones and omits some. The sample holds 55,000 to 75,000 clones, around nine tenths seen once. The germline V gene has CDR1 DFQATT and CDR2 SNEGSKA (reference sequence). The CDR3 is 14 residues long. The V gene end was trimmed by 3 bases and the J gene end by 5 bases; junction bases not matched to a gene: 5. This chain joins TRBV20-1 and TRBJ1-5, with TRBD1 identical over 9 bases. The TCR comes from a human donor with active COVID-19. The donor label of this sample is uncertain. What was sequenced was peripheral blood. This CDR3 is CSASEDRGYQPQHF. CDR3 sequence (DNA): TGCAGTGCTAGTGAGGACAGGGGCTATCAGCCCCAGCATTTT.